This entry features one T cell receptor (beta chain) sequence. Lacking the conserved final phenylalanine or tryptophan, this CDR3 likely reflects a read error. The record originates from a study of T cell repertoires in cytomegalovirus infection. Study background: Signatures in public TCR beta sequences pointed to both CMV infection and matching HLA type.

TCRdb processed the reads anew with MiXCR; each CDR3 protein has one entry. The table lists under 800,000 distinct CDR3 sequences, approximately 24% of them singletons. The CDR3 has 16 amino acids. V was shortened by 5 bases and J by 7 bases, with 24 bases between the two germline ends. From germline, CDR1 is SGHAT and CDR2 FQNNGV. The sample was CD8+ T cells from PBMCs. This clonotype was obtained from a human donor in good health (CMV status not recorded). Some clones in this sample may be carry-over from other donors' samples. This chain joins TRBV11-2 and TRBJ2-7, with D uncertain. Here the CDR3 DNA reads TGTGCCAGCAGCCGTAGTGGTGTGGGCGCCATCTGGGAGCAGTACCTC. This translates into CASSRSGVGAIWEQYL.